The 21 T cell receptor beta chains in this list originate from one sample, sequenced in a study of shared clonotypes between healthy human individuals. Naive CD8 cells lacked CD45RO and underwent positive selection for CCR7, leaving out terminally differentiated effector memory CD45RA+ cells. The repertoire was sequenced with immunoSEQ multiplex PCR; TCRdb's copy has only in-frame clones and lacks some. This sample carries around 640,000 clones, 95% to 96% of them seen once, and the ten largest clones take less than 0.12%. Source material: naive CD8+ T cells sorted from blood. Receptor source: a young woman in good health.

This rearrangement joins TRBV28 to TRBJ2-5; maybe TRBD1 (6 bases). The CDR3 contains 16 residues. The germline gives CDR1 MDHEN, CDR2 SYDVKM. Between the trimmed V and J ends, which lost 6 bases and 4 bases, there was a span of 21 bases. CDR3 residues: CASRLTGGLLGETQYF. The CDR3 DNA sequence: TGTGCCAGCAGGCTGACAGGCGGATTGCTCGGAGAGACCCAGTACTTC.

The chain carries TRBV28 and TRBJ2-7; 8 positions match TRBD2. CDR1 and CDR2 from the germline V gene are MDHEN and SYDVKM. V shed 6 bases and J 5 bases; nucleotides not matched to a gene: 9. This CDR3 comprises 14 residues. In DNA, the CDR3 is TGTGCCAGCAGAGACGGGACTAGGATCGACGAGCAGTACTTC. As protein: CASRDGTRIDEQYF.

V gene TRBV7-9 combines with J gene TRBJ1-4, with 10 bases identical to TRBD1. This CDR3 spans 15 amino acids. Looked up from germline, CDR1 is SEHNR and CDR2 is FQNEAQ (reference sequence). The V and J ends lost 6 bases and 7 bases, in that order; junction bases with no gene match: 8. CDR3 loop: CASRSGTGVFEKLFF. CDR3 in DNA: TGTGCCAGCAGGTCCGGGACAGGGGTATTTGAAAAACTGTTTTTT. Full variable domain (rest looked up from reference TRBV7-9 and TRBJ1-4): DTGVSQNPRHKITKRGQNVTFRCDPISEHNRLYWYRQTLGQGPEFLTYFQNEAQLEKSRLLSDRFSAERPKGSFSTLEIQRTEQGDSAMYLCASRSGTGVFEKLFFGSGTQLSVL.

The chain couples TRBV27 to TRBJ2-5, with TRBD2 matching over 7 bases. Germline V gene sequence: CDR1 MNHEY, CDR2 SMNVEV (reference sequence). The CDR3 extends over 14 amino acids. After removal of 4 bases from V and 5 bases from J, the junction contained 7 bases not matched to a gene. The CDR3, as DNA: TGTGCCAGCAGTTCCGGGGGGTGGGGGGAGACCCAGTACTTC. It translates to CASSSGGWGETQYF.

This chain connects TRBV5-5 to TRBJ2-2; 8 bases are shared with TRBD2. Germline V gene sequence: CDR1 SGHKS, CDR2 YYEKEE (reference sequence). With 7 bases clipped from V and 3 bases from J, the junction kept 8 bases outside the gene matches. CDR3 length: 15 residues. The CDR3 DNA sequence: TGTGCCAGCTGGCCAGCGGGAGAGTACACCGGGGAGCTGTTTTTT. Protein: CASWPAGEYTGELFF. Variable domain in full (rest from reference TRBV5-5 and TRBJ2-2): DAGVTQSPTHLIKTRGQQVTLRCSPISGHKSVSWYQQVLGQGPQFIFQYYEKEERGRGNFPDRFSARQFPNYSSELNVNALLLGDSALYLCASWPAGEYTGELFFGEGSRLTVL.

This chain connects TRBV27 to TRBJ2-7; D tentatively reads TRBD1 or TRBD2 (6 bases each). Germline CDR1 is MNHEY and CDR2 is SMNVEV (reference sequence). Trimming removed 3 bases at V and 3 bases at J, with 12 bases between. This CDR3 region has 14 residues. The CDR3 spells CASSLIGGLYEQYF. DNA of the CDR3: TGTGCCAGCAGTTTGATTGGGGGGCTCTACGAGCAGTACTTC.

The J gene is TRBJ1-1, the V gene TRBV27, with TRBD1 as a possible D gene (5 bases). The length of the CDR3 is 14 residues. The V gene's germline CDR1 is MNHEY and CDR2 SMNVEV (reference sequence). Trimming removed 5 bases from V and 1 base from J, with 11 bases in between. In DNA form, the CDR3 reads TGTGCCAGCAGTCCCCGCCAGGGGAACACTGAAGCTTTCTTT. Its translation: CASSPRQGNTEAFF.

The rearrangement links TRBV7-6 to TRBJ1-1; TRBD1 might be the D (5 bases). Trimming stripped 5 bases from V and 0 bases from J, with 10 bases between. From germline, CDR1 is SGHVS and CDR2 FNYEAQ. The CDR3 spans 14 residues. CDR3 sequence reads: CASSPGVVNTEAFF. CDR3 coding DNA: TGTGCCAGCAGCCCGGGGGTGGTGAACACTGAAGCTTTCTTT.

This chain links TRBV28 with TRBJ1-1, with a possible D match to TRBD1 (6 bases). The V end was cut by 8 bases, the J end by 6 bases, with 16 bases between. This CDR3 has 13 residues. CDR1 and CDR2 from the germline V gene are MDHEN and SYDVKM. The CDR3 DNA sequence: TGTGCCAGCGCCAGTAGTGGGGGGCCTGAAGCTTTCTTT. Translation: CASASSGGPEAFF.

The chain recombines TRBV19 with TRBJ2-7; perhaps TRBD2 as D (5 bases). Trimming removed 3 bases at V and 4 bases at J, with 13 bases between. From germline, CDR1 is LNHDA and CDR2 SQIVND (reference sequence). This CDR3 has 14 amino acids. DNA of the CDR3: TGTGCCAGTAGTATGGCGCCTGAGGGTTACGAGCAGTACTTC. The encoded protein is CASSMAPEGYEQYF.

The V and J genes are TRBV5-1 and TRBJ2-5; 7 bases are a match to TRBD1. Germline loops: CDR1 SGHRS, CDR2 YFSETQ. J gave up 5 bases and V 4 bases, and 8 bases lay outside the gene matches. The CDR3 spans 14 residues. The DNA of the CDR3 is TGCGCCAGCAGCAACCGACAGGGAAGGGAGACCCAGTACTTC. This sequence encodes CASSNRQGRETQYF.

This chain joins TRBV7-6 and TRBJ2-3; a weak D match, TRBD2 (5 bases). The CDR3 extends over 15 amino acids. CDR1 SGHVS and CDR2 FNYEAQ come from the germline V gene. Trimming removed 6 bases from V and 0 bases from J, with 13 bases in between. For the CDR3, the DNA is TGTGCCAGCAGTTCAACATGGACTAGCACAGATACGCAGTATTTT. Translated: CASSSTWTSTDTQYF.

This chain uses TRBV19 with TRBJ1-5, with a weak D call TRBD1 (6 bases). The V gene's germline CDR1 is LNHDA and CDR2 SQIVND (reference sequence). The CDR3 totals 13 residues. Trimming removed 5 bases at V and 6 bases at J, with 11 bases between. Here the CDR3 reads CASSDGGGQPQHF. In DNA form, the CDR3 reads TGTGCCAGTAGTGACGGGGGCGGTCAGCCCCAGCATTTT.

This sequence joins TRBV11-2 and TRBJ1-5; D ambiguous. The V end lost 2 bases, the J end lost 3 bases, and 11 bases lay between the germline ends. The germline V gene encodes CDR1 SGHAT and CDR2 FQNNGV. The CDR3 length is 15 residues. DNA of the CDR3: TGTGCCAGCAGCTTATCCCCAGAAGTCAATCAGCCCCAGCATTTT. The encoded protein is CASSLSPEVNQPQHF.

The rearrangement links TRBV9 to TRBJ1-1; D may be TRBD1 (5 bases). V lost 5 bases and J 5 bases, leaving 13 bases between the germline ends. Per the germline V gene, CDR1 is SGDLS and CDR2 is YYNGEE. The CDR3 spans 13 residues. The CDR3 region is CASSGTQGTEAFF. The CDR3 coding sequence is TGTGCCAGCAGTGGCACCCAGGGAACTGAAGCTTTCTTT.

The chain couples TRBV6-5 to TRBJ2-3, with a weak D call TRBD2 (6 bases). Germline V gene data show CDR1 as MNHEY and CDR2 as SVGAGI. V dropped 4 bases and J dropped 6 bases, with 11 bases sitting between them. The CDR3 contains 13 residues. For the CDR3, the DNA is TGTGCCAGCAGTTTGTGGAGCGGGGATACGCAGTATTTT. It yields the protein CASSLWSGDTQYF.

This clone was counted only a few times. This chain joins TRBV9 and TRBJ1-1; D unresolved. This CDR3 has 11 residues. Trimming left V 1 base short and J 6 bases short, with 4 bases between. CDR1 is SGDLS and CDR2 is YYNGEE in the germline V gene. The CDR3 DNA is TGTGCCAGCAGCGTAAACGCTGAAGCTTTCTTT. It is translated as CASSVNAEAFF.

This rearrangement joins TRBV27 to TRBJ1-5, with no clear D. This CDR3 is 15 amino acids long. The germline gives CDR1 MNHEY, CDR2 SMNVEV (reference sequence). V lost 5 bases to trimming and J lost 1 base, with 12 bases between them. CDR3 amino acids: CASSPTMGSNQPQHF. In nucleotides, the CDR3 is TGTGCCAGCAGTCCGACGATGGGGAGCAATCAGCCCCAGCATTTT.

The V gene is TRBV13, the J gene TRBJ1-3; D unresolved. Germline CDR1 reads PRHDT; CDR2 reads FYEKMQ (reference sequence). This CDR3 spans 17 amino acids. The ends were cut back, 5 bases at V and 0 bases at J, with 17 bases in the middle. CDR3 in amino acids: CASSDLGSLYSGNTIYF. DNA for the CDR3: TGTGCCAGCAGCGACCTGGGCAGTCTTTACTCTGGAAACACCATATATTTT.

As for this clone: Other DNA sequences in the sample encode the same CDR3. V gene TRBV28 combines with J gene TRBJ2-7, with D uncertain. Germline CDR1 and CDR2: MDHEN and SYDVKM. The CDR3 sequence is 12 residues long. V was cut by 3 bases and J by 0 bases, with 3 bases left in between. CDR3 coding DNA: TGTGCCAGCAGTTTGGACTCCTACGAGCAGTACTTC. Its protein is CASSLDSYEQYF.

The J gene is TRBJ1-4, the V gene TRBV28; D ambiguous. V was pared by 1 base and J by 3 bases, with 12 bases between. Germline loops: CDR1 MDHEN, CDR2 SYDVKM. This CDR3 comprises 16 residues. CDR3 sequence: CASSLYGSAPNEKLFF. The CDR3 coding sequence is TGTGCCAGCAGTTTATACGGATCGGCACCTAATGAAAAACTGTTTTTT.